One T cell receptor (beta chain) is described in this entry. This CDR3 comprises 14 residues. Germline loops: CDR1 SGHRS, CDR2 YFSETQ. After removal of 4 bases from V and 2 bases from J, the junction contained 3 bases not matched to a gene. These data belong to a study of cytomegalovirus exposure and HLA in healthy donors. Primers: 60 Vbeta forward and 13 Jbeta reverse. The assay was immunoSEQ multiplex PCR, and TCRdb's table has in-frame clones only and misses some. Among 150,000 to 200,000 clones listed, roughly 83% were seen once. This chain connects TRBV5-1 to TRBJ2-1; 7 bases line up with TRBD1. This clonotype was obtained from a woman in her 50s in good health and CMV-seronegative. Input material: PBMCs. The CDR3 here is CASSPTGAYNEQFF. The CDR3 DNA follows: TGCGCCAGCAGCCCTACAGGGGCCTACAATGAGCAGTTCTTC.